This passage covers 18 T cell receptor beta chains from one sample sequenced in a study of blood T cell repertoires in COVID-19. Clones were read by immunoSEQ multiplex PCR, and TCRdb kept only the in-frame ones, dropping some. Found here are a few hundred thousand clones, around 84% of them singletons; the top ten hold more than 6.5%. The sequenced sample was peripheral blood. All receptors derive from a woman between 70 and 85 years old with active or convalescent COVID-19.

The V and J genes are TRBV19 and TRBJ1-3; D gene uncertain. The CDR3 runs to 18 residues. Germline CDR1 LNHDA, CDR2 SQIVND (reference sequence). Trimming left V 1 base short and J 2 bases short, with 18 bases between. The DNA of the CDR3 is TGTGCCAGTAGTATAGGGTGGGCCGGCCGGAGGCCTGGAAACACCATATATTTT. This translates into CASSIGWAGRRPGNTIYF.

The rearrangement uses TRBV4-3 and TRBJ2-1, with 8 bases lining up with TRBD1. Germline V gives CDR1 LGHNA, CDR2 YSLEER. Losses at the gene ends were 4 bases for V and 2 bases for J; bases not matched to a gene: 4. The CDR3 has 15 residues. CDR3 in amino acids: CASSPGTGPYNEQFF. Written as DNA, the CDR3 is TGCGCCAGCAGCCCAGGGACAGGCCCCTACAATGAGCAGTTCTTC.

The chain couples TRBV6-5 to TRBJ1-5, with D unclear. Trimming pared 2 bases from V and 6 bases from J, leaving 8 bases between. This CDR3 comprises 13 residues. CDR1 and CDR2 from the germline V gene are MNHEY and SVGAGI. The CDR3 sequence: CASSYERGQPQHF. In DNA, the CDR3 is TGTGCCAGCAGTTACGAGAGAGGTCAGCCCCAGCATTTT.

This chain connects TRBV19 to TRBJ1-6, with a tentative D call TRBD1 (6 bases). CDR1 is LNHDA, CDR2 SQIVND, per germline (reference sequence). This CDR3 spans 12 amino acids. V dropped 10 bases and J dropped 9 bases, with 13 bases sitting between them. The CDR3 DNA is TGTGCCACAGGGGAGTGGGCTTCACCCCTCCACTTT. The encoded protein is CATGEWASPLHF.

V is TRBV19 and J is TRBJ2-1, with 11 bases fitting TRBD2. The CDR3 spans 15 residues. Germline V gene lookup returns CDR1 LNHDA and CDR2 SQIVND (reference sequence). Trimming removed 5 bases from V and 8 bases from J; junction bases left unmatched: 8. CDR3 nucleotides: TGTGCCAGTAGTTTGACTAGCGGGGCCAGGGATGAGCAGTTCTTC. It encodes CASSLTSGARDEQFF.

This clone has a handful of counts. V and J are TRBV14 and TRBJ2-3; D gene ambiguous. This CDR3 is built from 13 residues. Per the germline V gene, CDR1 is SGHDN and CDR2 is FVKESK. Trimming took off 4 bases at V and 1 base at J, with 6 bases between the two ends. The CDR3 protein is CASSPLGTDTQYF. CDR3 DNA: TGTGCCAGCAGCCCCTTAGGCACAGATACGCAGTATTTT.

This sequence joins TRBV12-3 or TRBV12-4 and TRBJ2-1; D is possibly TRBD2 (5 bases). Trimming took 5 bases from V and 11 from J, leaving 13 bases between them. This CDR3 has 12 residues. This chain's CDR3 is CASSARTSQQFF. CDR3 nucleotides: TGTGCCAGCAGTGCCCGGACTTCCCAGCAGTTCTTC.

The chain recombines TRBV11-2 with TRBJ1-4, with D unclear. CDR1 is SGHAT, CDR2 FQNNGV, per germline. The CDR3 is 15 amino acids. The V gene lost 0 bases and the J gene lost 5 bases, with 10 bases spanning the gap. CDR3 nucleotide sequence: TGTGCCAGCAGCTTAGATCCGGCGGGAAATGAAAAACTGTTTTTT. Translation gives CASSLDPAGNEKLFF.

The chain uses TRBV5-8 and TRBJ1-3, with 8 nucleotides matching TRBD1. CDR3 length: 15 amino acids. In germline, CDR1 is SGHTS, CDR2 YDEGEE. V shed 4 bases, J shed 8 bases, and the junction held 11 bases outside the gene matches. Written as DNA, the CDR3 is TGTGCCAGCAGCAAAGGACAGGGACCAGGGGACACCATATATTTT. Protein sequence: CASSKGQGPGDTIYF.

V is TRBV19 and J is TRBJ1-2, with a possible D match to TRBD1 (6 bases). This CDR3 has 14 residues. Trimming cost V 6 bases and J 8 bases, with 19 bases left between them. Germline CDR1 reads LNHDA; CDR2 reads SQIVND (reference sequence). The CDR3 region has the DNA TGTGCCAGTAGGACGGACAGCCGTAACGGGGGCTACACCTTC. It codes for CASRTDSRNGGYTF.

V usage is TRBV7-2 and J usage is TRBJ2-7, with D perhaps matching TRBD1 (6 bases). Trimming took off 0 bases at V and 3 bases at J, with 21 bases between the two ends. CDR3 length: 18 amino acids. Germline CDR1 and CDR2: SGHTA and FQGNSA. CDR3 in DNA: TGTGCCAGCAGCTTAGCCCCACACACGACAGGATTTCTCTACGAGCAGTACTTC. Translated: CASSLAPHTTGFLYEQYF.

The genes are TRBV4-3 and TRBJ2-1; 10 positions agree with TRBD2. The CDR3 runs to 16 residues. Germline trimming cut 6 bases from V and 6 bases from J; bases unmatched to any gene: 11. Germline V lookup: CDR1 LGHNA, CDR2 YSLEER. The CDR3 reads CASSLPLSGGVNEQFF. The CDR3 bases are TGCGCCAGCAGTCTTCCTCTGAGCGGGGGGGTCAATGAGCAGTTCTTC.

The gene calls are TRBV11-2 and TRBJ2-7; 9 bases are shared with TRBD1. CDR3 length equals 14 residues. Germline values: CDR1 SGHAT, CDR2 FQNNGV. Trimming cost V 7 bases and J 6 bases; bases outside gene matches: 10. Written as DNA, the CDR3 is TGTGCCAGCAACTTTGGACAGGGGTCCGGCGAGCAGTACTTC. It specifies CASNFGQGSGEQYF.

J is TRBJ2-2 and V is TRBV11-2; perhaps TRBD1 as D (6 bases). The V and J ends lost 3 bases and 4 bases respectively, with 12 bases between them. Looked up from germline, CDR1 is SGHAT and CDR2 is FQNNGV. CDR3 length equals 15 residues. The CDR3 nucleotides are TGTGCCAGCAGCTTGGGGCAGGGGTTCACCGGGGAGCTGTTTTTT. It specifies CASSLGQGFTGELFF.

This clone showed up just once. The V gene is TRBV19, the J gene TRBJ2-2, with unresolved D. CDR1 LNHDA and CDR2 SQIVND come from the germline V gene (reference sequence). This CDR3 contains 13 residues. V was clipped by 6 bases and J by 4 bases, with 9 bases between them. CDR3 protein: CASSPAVTGELFF. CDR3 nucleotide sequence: TGTGCCAGTAGCCCTGCAGTCACCGGGGAGCTGTTTTTT. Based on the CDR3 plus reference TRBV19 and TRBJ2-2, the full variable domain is DGGITQSPKYLFRKEGQNVTLSCEQNLNHDAMYWYRQDPGQGLRLIYYSQIVNDFQKGDIAEGYSVSREKKESFPLTVTSAQKNPTAFYLCASSPAVTGELFFGEGSRLTVL.

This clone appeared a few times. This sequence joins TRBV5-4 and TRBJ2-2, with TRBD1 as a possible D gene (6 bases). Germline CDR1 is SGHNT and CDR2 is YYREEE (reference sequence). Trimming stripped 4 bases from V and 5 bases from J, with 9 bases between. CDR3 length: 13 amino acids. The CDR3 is CASSPDRTGELFF. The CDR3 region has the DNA TGTGCCAGCAGCCCAGACAGGACCGGGGAGCTGTTTTTT.

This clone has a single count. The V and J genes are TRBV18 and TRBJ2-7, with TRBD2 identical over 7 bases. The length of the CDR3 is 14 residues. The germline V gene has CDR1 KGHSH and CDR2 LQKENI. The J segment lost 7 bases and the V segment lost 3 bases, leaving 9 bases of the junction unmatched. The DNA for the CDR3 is TGTGCCAGCTCACCGATAGCGGGCGATTCTGAGCAGTACTTC. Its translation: CASSPIAGDSEQYF.

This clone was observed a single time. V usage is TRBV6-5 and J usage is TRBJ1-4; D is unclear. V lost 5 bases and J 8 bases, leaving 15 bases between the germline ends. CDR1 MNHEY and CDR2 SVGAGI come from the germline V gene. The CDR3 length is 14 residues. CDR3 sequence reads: CASSPPQAPEKLFF. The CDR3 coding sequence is TGTGCCAGCAGTCCACCGCAGGCCCCCGAAAAACTGTTTTTT.